The sequence of this T cell receptor (beta chain) was determined in a study of blood T cells in healthy people across ages. Whole-study findings and limits: Age brought a roughly linear fall in TCR beta diversity measured per million T cells.

The authors ran a second PCR of about 6 to 12 cycles using a sample-barcoded 5' primer and a J-beta primer mix. TCRdb reprocessed the 5' RACE reads via MiXCR and lists one record per CDR3 protein. The repertoire consists of roughly 800,000 distinct CDR3 sequences, with roughly 64% occurring once and the leading ten covering approximately 23%. Germline CDR1 reads SNHLY; CDR2 reads FYNNEI. Trimming stripped 7 bases from V and 0 bases from J, with 13 bases between. The CDR3 consists of 15 residues. With regard to this clonotype: No antigen is known for it.

The sequence came from a man aged 25 to 40 in good health. Sequencing input: blood. The chain combines TRBV2 with TRBJ2-4; D remains ambiguous. CDR3 coding DNA: TGTGCCAGCAAACCCAGCCGGCTAGCCAAAAACATTCAGTACTTC. Translation gives CASKPSRLAKNIQYF.